A selection of T cell receptor beta chains follows, all from one sample in a study of blood T cell repertoires in COVID-19. The method was immunoSEQ multiplex PCR; TCRdb's version includes in-frame clones alone and lacks a portion of them. The table has 150,000 to 200,000 clones, approximately 86% seen once. Sequenced: peripheral blood. These receptors originate from a man in his sixties with acute or convalescent COVID-19. Both conserved end residues are part of each CDR3. The order of the fields is V gene, CDR3 protein.

>TRBV28
CASSLAGSGYNEQFF
>TRBV7-9
CASSLYPGQGNQPQHF
>TRBV3-1/TRBV3-2
CASSQDMGSGRTGELFF
>TRBV9
CASSVTGLLYNEQFF
>TRBV10-3
CAISLLAGVADTQYF
>TRBV2
CASSGLGQGNSPLHF
>TRBV28
CASSISLPGLAGGEQYF
>TRBV6-6
CASSYEGVEQFF
>TRBV5-1
CASSSTGTSNQPQHF
>TRBV5-3
CARSWLSSNRGRAPGAFF
>TRBV9
CASSRQPNEKLFF
>TRBV6-5
CASPPASGRIRPQHF
>TRBV28
CASSLYRTGNYGYTF
>TRBV29-1
CSVEGGDRENYYGYTF
>TRBV2
CASSRDTPTGGIQYF
>TRBV15
CATSREPGLAYNEQFF
>TRBV5-1
CASSPNTVPQETQYF